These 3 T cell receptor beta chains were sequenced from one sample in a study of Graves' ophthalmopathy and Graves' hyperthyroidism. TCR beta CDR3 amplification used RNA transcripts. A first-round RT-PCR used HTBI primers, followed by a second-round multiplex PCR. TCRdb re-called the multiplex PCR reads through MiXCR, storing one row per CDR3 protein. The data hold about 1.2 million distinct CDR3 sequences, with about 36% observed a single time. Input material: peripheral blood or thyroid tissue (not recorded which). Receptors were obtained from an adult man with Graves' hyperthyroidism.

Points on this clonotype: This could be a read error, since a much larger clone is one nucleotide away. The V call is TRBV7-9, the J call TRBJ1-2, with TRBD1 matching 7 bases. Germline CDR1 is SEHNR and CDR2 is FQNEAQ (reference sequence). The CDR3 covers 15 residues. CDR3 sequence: CTSSGGQLTNYGYTF. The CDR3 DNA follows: TGTACCAGCAGCGGGGGACAGCTTACTAACTATGGCTACACCTTC.

The CDR3 DNA is TGTGCCATCAGTGCAGGGGGTGTGGAGACCCAGTACTTC. Amino acid sequence: CAISAGGVETQYF. V and J are TRBV10-3 and TRBJ2-5; 7 nucleotides agree with TRBD1. Trimming at V came to 4 bases and at J to 5 bases, leaving 4 bases not matched to a gene. The length of the CDR3 is 13 residues. Germline V gene lookup returns CDR1 ENHRY and CDR2 SYGVKD.

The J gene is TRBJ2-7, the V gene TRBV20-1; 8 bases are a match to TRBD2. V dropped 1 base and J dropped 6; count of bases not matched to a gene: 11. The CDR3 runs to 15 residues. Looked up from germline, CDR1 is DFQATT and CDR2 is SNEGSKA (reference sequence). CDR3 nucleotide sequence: TGCAGTGCTAGAGCCCCCGGGACTAGTGGAGGCGAGCAGTACTTC. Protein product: CSARAPGTSGGEQYF.